The clone carrying this TCR beta chain was seen many times. Antigen: not known. The germline V and J ends were trimmed by 8 bases and 5 bases, with 22 bases remaining between them. CDR1 is SEHNR, CDR2 FQNEAQ, per germline (reference sequence). This CDR3 is 15 amino acids long. The sample originates from a study of identical twins. Points from the study as a whole: Low generation probability was overrepresented in out-of-frame alpha sequences shared by twins.

TCRdb reanalysed the 5' RACE reads using MiXCR and keeps one entry per CDR3 protein. The sample holds about 570,000 distinct CDR3 sequences, 9% to 10% seen once. Separately, the same data were catalogued under a study of yellow fever vaccine responses in identical twins.

This sequence joins TRBV7-9 and TRBJ2-7, with TRBD2 as a possible D gene (5 bases). The receptor's source is a woman aged 18 to 35 in good health. Sequencing was carried out using PBMCs. CDR3 sequence: CASPGVEGPLDEQYF. The CDR3 bases are TGTGCCAGCCCCGGTGTTGAGGGCCCGTTAGACGAGCAGTACTTC.